Below, 19 T cell receptor beta chains from the same sample are listed, as sequenced in a study of molecular identifiers for immune sequencing clone quantification. TCRdb redid the calling of the PCR reads with MiXCR, one entry per CDR3 protein. This table holds under 600,000 distinct CDR3 sequences, approximately 25% found once. Sequenced sample: naive CD8+ T cells from blood, with Jurkat cell RNA spiked in. As to subset: FACS-sorted CD8+CD4-CCR7+CD45RA+ naive T cells. Receptors were obtained from a human donor in good health. Some libraries in this study had Jurkat cell RNA spiked in.

The chain joins TRBV20-1 to TRBJ2-3; 8 nucleotides line up with TRBD2. The V gene's germline CDR1 is DFQATT and CDR2 SNEGSKA (reference sequence). Germline trimming cut 0 bases from V and 5 bases from J; bases unmatched to any gene: 10. The CDR3 has 16 residues. The CDR3 bases are TGCAGTGCTAGAGATATTGCGGGAGGTGGTATAGATACGCAGTATTTT. Residues: CSARDIAGGGIDTQYF.

This clonotype was seen many times. The chain employs TRBV7-9 and TRBJ2-3; D possibly corresponds to TRBD2 (5 bases). Germline-derived CDR1 and CDR2 are SEHNR and FQNEAQ (reference sequence). With 7 bases removed from V and 4 bases from J, the gap between germline ends came to 15 bases. CDR3 size: 14 residues. The CDR3 DNA follows: TGTGCCAGCAATCCTACAGAGGGTCCAGATACGCAGTATTTT. Translation gives CASNPTEGPDTQYF.

This clonotype was counted only a few times. CDR3 DNA sequence: TGTGCCAGTAGTGCCGGGACCCATCAGCCCCAGCATTTT. The encoded protein is CASSAGTHQPQHF. The J gene is TRBJ1-5, the V gene TRBV19, with a tentative D call TRBD1 (5 bases). The CDR3 loop spans 13 amino acids. V was clipped by 5 bases and J by 5 bases, with 10 bases between them. CDR1 LNHDA and CDR2 SQIVND come from the germline V gene (reference sequence).

Comments on this clonotype: A much more abundant neighbour one base away suggests this may be a read error. The chain has TRBV13 and TRBJ2-3, with D perhaps matching TRBD2 (7 bases). The length of the CDR3 is 17 residues. CDR1 and CDR2 (germline): PRHDT, FYEKMQ (reference sequence). The CDR3 reads CASSSRRGGRQFDTQCF. The CDR3 region has the DNA TGTGCCAGCAGCTCTCGAAGGGGGGGCCGACAATTTGATACGCAGTGTTTT.

Remarks on this clonotype: A junction boundary mismatches the germline segment, possibly from a read error. The chain combines TRBV7-2 with TRBJ2-1; the match to TRBD1 covers 7 bases. CDR3 length equals 19 residues. Germline V gene sequence: CDR1 SGHTA, CDR2 FQGNSA. The CDR3 spells CASSRQEARGGPSWNEQVF. The CDR3 DNA is TGTGCCAGCAGCCGTCAGGAAGCACGAGGGGGCCCCTCTTGGAATGAGCAGGTCTTC. The entire variable domain, with the rest obtained from reference TRBV7-2 and TRBJ2-1, is as follows: GAGVSQSPSNKVTEKGKDVELRCDPISGHTALYWYRQSLGQGLEFLIYFQGNSAPDKSGLPSDRFSAERTGGSVSTLTIQRTQQEDSAVYLCASSRQEARGGPSWNEQVFGPGTRLTVL.

The chain combines TRBV6-5 with TRBJ1-1, with 8 nucleotides matching TRBD1. Per the germline V gene, CDR1 is MNHEY and CDR2 is SVGAGI. This CDR3 spans 15 amino acids. Trimming took 7 bases from V and 5 from J; bases not matched to a gene: 12. The CDR3 region is CASNILGQGRTEAFF. The CDR3 region has the DNA TGTGCCAGCAATATTCTCGGACAGGGCAGGACTGAAGCTTTCTTT.

A remark on this clonotype: This may be a read error, as it is one base from a much larger clone. The CDR3 here is CASSISSRTDSPLHF. The CDR3 coding sequence is TGTGCCAGCAGTATTTCAAGCAGGACCGATTCACCCCTCCACTTT. The chain has TRBV12-3 or TRBV12-4 and TRBJ1-6, with D unresolved. The CDR3 extends over 15 amino acids. V was pared by 5 bases and J by 8 bases, with 16 bases between.

This clonotype was counted ten times or more. V is TRBV4-3 and J is TRBJ2-7, with 8 bases lining up with TRBD1. Per germline, CDR1 LGHNA and CDR2 YSLEER. Trimming removed 0 bases from V and 1 base from J; junction bases left unmatched: 5. There are 16 residues in the CDR3. CDR3 in amino acids: CASSQDRTGTSYEQYF. The CDR3 region has the DNA TGCGCCAGCAGCCAAGATAGGACAGGGACGTCCTACGAGCAGTACTTC.

This chain links TRBV24-1 with TRBJ2-3; 9 bases are shared with TRBD1. After removal of 9 bases from V and 7 bases from J, the junction contained 7 bases not matched to a gene. CDR1 and CDR2 (germline): KGHDR, SFDVKD. This CDR3 is 13 amino acids long. The CDR3 DNA reads TGTGCCACCGGACAGGGGAGCCCGTATACGCAGTATTTT. Its translation: CATGQGSPYTQYF.

A word on this clonotype: This may stem from a read error, because a much larger clone lies one nucleotide away. DNA for the CDR3: TGCGCCAGCAGCTTAATACCTGGCACTGAAGCTTTCTTT. It codes for CASSLIPGTEAFF. The chain has TRBV5-1 and TRBJ1-1; D gene unclear. The CDR3 is 13 residues long. Trimming left V 2 bases short and J 4 bases short, with 9 bases between. Germline-derived CDR1 and CDR2 are SGHRS and YFSETQ. The variable domain in full, completed from reference TRBV5-1 and TRBJ1-1, reads KAGVTQTPRYLIKTRGQQVTLSCSPISGHRSVSWYQQTPGQGLQFLFEYFSETQRNKGNFPGRFSGRQFSNSRSEMNVSTLELGDSALYLCASSLIPGTEAFFGQGTRLTVV.

At least ten counts were recorded for this clonotype. The chain uses TRBV9 and TRBJ1-1, with D uncertain. Germline V gives CDR1 SGDLS, CDR2 YYNGEE. The ends were cut back, 0 bases at V and 1 base at J, with 7 bases in the middle. CDR3 length: 14 amino acids. The CDR3 loop reads CASSVGGANTEAFF. The CDR3 DNA is TGTGCCAGCAGCGTAGGGGGAGCGAACACTGAAGCTTTCTTT.

For this clonotype: The germline gene is not matched at one end of the junction; a read error may be the cause. V gene TRBV4-1 combines with J gene TRBJ2-5; perhaps TRBD1 as D (5 bases). The CDR3 runs to 15 residues. Germline V CDR1 and CDR2: MGHRA, YSYEKL. CDR3 amino acids: CASSQVWAGLETQNF. The CDR3 region has the DNA TGCGCCAGCAGCCAAGTCTGGGCAGGGCTAGAGACCCAGAACTTC.

The V call is TRBV30, the J call TRBJ1-5; 7 bases line up with TRBD1. After removal of 4 bases from V and 4 bases from J, the junction contained 7 bases not matched to a gene. Germline CDR1 GTSNPN, CDR2 SVGIG (reference sequence). This CDR3 contains 14 residues. The CDR3 DNA reads as TGTGCCTGGAACCAGGGACAGTTGAATCAGCCCCAGCATTTT. Translating it yields CAWNQGQLNQPQHF.

The sample holds many counts of this clonotype. The chain is built from TRBV7-9 and TRBJ2-3, with TRBD1 matching over 11 bases. The V segment lost 5 bases and the J segment 0 bases; nucleotides outside the gene matches: 7. Germline V gene lookup returns CDR1 SEHNR and CDR2 FQNEAQ (reference sequence). The CDR3 runs to 17 residues. CDR3 nucleotide sequence: TGTGCCAGCAGCCCAGGGACAGGGGGAACTAGCACAGATACGCAGTATTTT. Amino acids: CASSPGTGGTSTDTQYF.

V and J are TRBV6-4 and TRBJ2-3, with no clear D. This CDR3 has 13 residues. V was trimmed by 0 bases and J by 7 bases, leaving 8 bases between them. CDR1 is MRHNA and CDR2 is SNTAGT in the germline V gene. In DNA form, the CDR3 reads TGTGCCAGCAGTGACTCGTTAAGCAATACGCAGTATTTT. Its protein product is CASSDSLSNTQYF.

This clonotype was picked up many times. The rearrangement uses TRBV28 and TRBJ2-5; D remains ambiguous. V was trimmed by 7 bases and J by 1 base, leaving 10 bases between them. Per the germline V gene, CDR1 is MDHEN and CDR2 is SYDVKM. The CDR3 is 13 amino acids. The CDR3 DNA is TGTGCCAGCAATAGTTGGGGCCAAGAGACCCAGTACTTC. Translated: CASNSWGQETQYF.

This clonotype was seen at least ten times. The chain links TRBV7-9 to TRBJ2-2, with D possibly being TRBD1 or TRBD2 (5 bases each). This CDR3 contains 17 residues. Trimming removed 5 bases from V and 3 bases from J, with 19 bases in between. Germline CDR1 reads SEHNR; CDR2 reads FQNEAQ (reference sequence). CDR3 in DNA: TGTGCCAGCAGCCCCTCCCATCACGGGACGGACACCGGGGAGCTGTTTTTT. Encoded protein: CASSPSHHGTDTGELFF.

The chain employs TRBV7-9 and TRBJ2-7; TRBD1 matches at 7 bases. The CDR3 is made up of 15 amino acids. The ends lost 0 bases at V and 1 base at J; junction bases unmatched: 3. Germline V gene lookup returns CDR1 SEHNR and CDR2 FQNEAQ (reference sequence). CDR3 nucleotide sequence: TGTGCCAGCAGCTTAGCGACAGGGCTATCCTACGAGCAGTACTTC. Residues: CASSLATGLSYEQYF. Drawing the rest from reference TRBV7-9 and TRBJ2-7, the complete variable domain is DTGVSQNPRHKITKRGQNVTFRCDPISEHNRLYWYRQTLGQGPEFLTYFQNEAQLEKSRLLSDRFSAERPKGSFSTLEIQRTEQGDSAMYLCASSLATGLSYEQYFGPGTRLTVT.

Points on this clonotype: A far larger clone is one base from this, pointing to a likely read error. The chain uses TRBV3-1 and TRBJ1-1; TRBD1 is a possible D gene (5 bases). This CDR3 comprises 14 residues. The germline V gene has CDR1 LGHDT and CDR2 YNNKEL (reference sequence). In DNA, the CDR3 is TGTGCCAGCAGCCAGGGACGGATGAACACTGGAGCTTTCTTT. It codes for CASSQGRMNTGAFF.